The 12 T cell receptor beta chains listed next were all sequenced from one sample in a study of read filtering for tumor transcriptome and immune sequencing. Molecular barcoded adaptors covering alpha/delta and beta/gamma chains were used on approximately 440 ng RNA. TCRdb called the reads again in MiXCR, with one record for every CDR3 protein. The sample has about 27,000 distinct CDR3 sequences, around 14% seen once. The sequencing sample was made of a population of CD138-negative cells sorted from bone marrow. These receptors were taken from a donor at least 40 years old with multiple myeloma.

This clonotype was observed many times. The chain joins TRBV15 to TRBJ2-1; D is possibly TRBD1 (5 bases). The CDR3 has 15 amino acids. Germline V lookup: CDR1 LNHNV, CDR2 YYDKDF (reference sequence). V was cut by 3 bases and J by 4 bases, with 13 bases left in between. CDR3 protein: CATSSVGTGYNEQFF. CDR3 bases: TGTGCCACCAGCAGCGTGGGAACAGGATACAATGAGCAGTTCTTC.

As for this clonotype: A read error is possible here, since a much larger clone lies one base away. The CDR3 DNA is TGCGCCAGCAGCCAAGTATCCTTAATGGGGGCGCAGTATTTT. Its protein is CASSQVSLMGAQYF. This chain links TRBV4-1 with TRBJ2-3; D tentatively reads TRBD1 or TRBD2 (5 bases each). CDR3 length: 14 residues. CDR1 is MGHRA and CDR2 is YSYEKL in the germline V gene. V was cut by 1 base and J by 10 bases, with 15 bases left in between.

Many counts were recorded for this clonotype. The chain uses TRBV28 and TRBJ2-7; D assignment may be TRBD1 or TRBD2 (5 bases each). Trimming stripped 3 bases from V and 0 bases from J, with 9 bases between. From germline, CDR1 is MDHEN and CDR2 SYDVKM. The CDR3 loop spans 14 amino acids. CDR3 protein: CASSLGVPSYEQYF. DNA of the CDR3: TGTGCCAGCAGTTTGGGGGTCCCCTCCTACGAGCAGTACTTC.

This clonotype was detected ten times or more. The DNA of the CDR3 is TGCAGTGCCATTTTTAGCGGAGGGAGCTCCTACGAGCAGTACTTC. It encodes CSAIFSGGSSYEQYF. The chain recombines TRBV20-1 with TRBJ2-7, with D possibly TRBD2 on 6 matching bases. Germline lookup yields CDR1 DFQATT and CDR2 SNEGSKA (reference sequence). Trimming removed 6 bases at V and 0 bases at J, with 18 bases between. The CDR3 contains 15 residues.

This clonotype came up many times. CDR3 DNA sequence: TGTGCCAGCAGCCAAGCAGGGTCCAATCAGCCCCAGCATTTT. This encodes CASSQAGSNQPQHF. This rearrangement joins TRBV3-1 to TRBJ1-5, with D maybe TRBD1 (5 bases). In germline, CDR1 is LGHDT, CDR2 YNNKEL (reference sequence). Between the trimmed V and J ends, which lost 1 base and 3 bases, there was a span of 7 bases. CDR3 size: 14 residues.

This clonotype has a count of ten or more. This chain connects TRBV28 to TRBJ2-7; D may be TRBD2 (6 bases). CDR1 is MDHEN, CDR2 SYDVKM, per germline. Trimming stripped 4 bases from V and 3 bases from J, with 16 bases between. This CDR3 spans 15 amino acids. CDR3: CASSWTNSDGYEQYF. The CDR3 DNA reads TGTGCCAGCAGTTGGACTAATTCGGATGGCTACGAGCAGTACTTC.

This clonotype was observed at least ten times. The V and J genes are TRBV6-5 and TRBJ2-7; either TRBD1 or TRBD2 may supply D (5 bases each). The V gene lost 0 bases and the J gene lost 6 bases, with 6 bases spanning the gap. CDR1 MNHEY and CDR2 SVGAGI come from the germline V gene. The CDR3 is made up of 12 amino acids. CDR3 sequence: CASSYSGVEQYF. In DNA form, the CDR3 reads TGTGCCAGCAGTTACTCGGGGGTCGAGCAGTACTTC.

This clonotype was counted only a few times. J is TRBJ1-5 and V is TRBV6-1; 7 bases are shared with TRBD1. CDR3 size: 15 residues. V lost 1 base, J lost 6 bases, and 6 bases stayed unmatched. Looked up from germline, CDR1 is MNHNS and CDR2 is SASEGT. The CDR3 region is CASSEGQGGGQPQHF. The CDR3 nucleotides read TGTGCCAGCAGTGAAGGACAGGGAGGGGGTCAGCCCCAGCATTTT.

Of note for this clonotype: The final CDR3 position lacks the conserved phenylalanine or tryptophan, pointing to a likely read error. This chain links TRBV12-5 with TRBJ2-1; TRBD2 is a possible D gene (5 bases). Trimming took 5 bases from V and 5 from J, leaving 7 bases between them. Germline V gene lookup returns CDR1 LGHNT and CDR2 FRNRAP. This CDR3 spans 12 amino acids. CDR3 residues: CASGRENNEQFL. CDR3 coding DNA: TGTGCTAGTGGTCGGGAAAACAATGAGCAGTTCCTC.

This clonotype was detected many times. The chain links TRBV28 to TRBJ2-3, with TRBD2 matching over 9 bases. Germline V gene lookup returns CDR1 MDHEN and CDR2 SYDVKM. V lost 5 bases to trimming and J lost 5 bases; unmatched junction nucleotides: 14. The CDR3 has 17 residues. CDR3 nucleotides: TGTGCCAGCAGTCCCAGTCCCGGGACTAGCCCCAGAGATACGCAGTATTTT. The encoded protein is CASSPSPGTSPRDTQYF.

This clonotype was counted ten times or more. The chain has TRBV7-3 and TRBJ2-1; 14 positions agree with TRBD2. Germline V gene sequence: CDR1 SGHTA, CDR2 FQGTGA. V lost 6 bases and J lost 8; bases outside the gene matches: 6. CDR3 length equals 15 residues. CDR3 loop: CASSGTSGSSDEQFF. In DNA form, the CDR3 reads TGTGCCAGCAGTGGGACTAGCGGGAGTTCGGATGAGCAGTTCTTC. Based on the CDR3 plus reference TRBV7-3 and TRBJ2-1, the full variable domain is GAGVSQTPSNKVTEKGKYVELRCDPISGHTALYWYRQSLGQGPEFLIYFQGTGAADDSGLPNDRFFAVRPEGSVSTLKIQRTERGDSAVYLCASSGTSGSSDEQFFGPGTRLTVL.

This clonotype was seen at least ten times. The V call is TRBV25-1, the J call TRBJ1-2; D uncertain. Germline CDR1 is MGHDK and CDR2 is SYGVNS. The V end lost 10 bases, the J end lost 8 bases, and 14 bases lay between the germline ends. This CDR3 has 11 residues. As DNA, the CDR3 is TGTGCCACTCGGTTCGCGGGAGGCTACACCTTC. This codes for CATRFAGGYTF.